Included here is one T cell receptor beta chain sequence, with context. Repeated repertoire sampling spanned the course of chemoradiotherapy. The protocol was immunoSEQ multiplex PCR, while the TCRdb copy is restricted to in-frame clones and leaves out a portion. The sample includes roughly 13,000 clones, 69% of them seen just once. The data are from a study of chemoradiotherapy in HPV16-positive cancers. The CDR3 has 15 residues. Germline trimming cut 5 bases from V and 6 bases from J; bases unmatched to any gene: 12. Per germline, CDR1 MNHEY and CDR2 SVGAGI. The chain recombines TRBV6-5 with TRBJ1-1; 7 bases align to TRBD1. This clonotype was obtained from a human donor with HPV-associated anogenital cancer. Collection took place from a patient who underwent chemoradiotherapy. The CDR3 DNA sequence: TGTGCCAGCAGTCAGGACAACAGGGGTAGCGCTGAAGCTTTCTTT. Protein product: CASSQDNRGSAEAFF.